This T cell receptor beta chain originates from a study of tumor and adjacent non-tumor tissue in lung cancer. The germline gives CDR1 SGHNT, CDR2 YENEEA. The length of the CDR3 is 15 residues. A modified ARM-PCR protocol with three rounds of nested PCR amplified TCRbeta. TCRdb analysed the multiplex PCR reads with MiXCR anew, one entry per CDR3 protein. The repertoire holds roughly 90,000 distinct CDR3 sequences, with 75% to 85% as singletons. About this clonotype: A read error may account for a junction end that differs from germline.

RNA was extracted from bulk tissue without any cell sorting. More than 3 cm separated this lung sample from the edge of the tumor. This clonotype was sampled from a woman aged 50 to 60 with non-small cell lung cancer. The gene calls are TRBV11-3 and TRBJ2-7; possible D gene TRBD2, 5 bases. The sequenced material came from distant non-tumor lung tissue. The CDR3 region is CASSPLEGMGCEQHF. The CDR3 coding sequence is TGTGCCAGCAGCCCCCTTGAGGGAATGGGGTGCGAGCAGCACTTC.